The T cell receptor (beta chain) under discussion was sequenced for a study of blood T cell repertoires in COVID-19. Study-level information: Sources were T cells, B-cell-depleted T cells, or PBMCs; the material itself was cDNA or gDNA.

Germline CDR1 MNHEY, CDR2 SMNVEV (reference sequence). V lost 5 bases to trimming and J lost 2 bases, with 15 bases between them. The CDR3 runs to 15 residues. Profiling relied on immunoSEQ multiplex PCR, and the TCRdb table lists in-frame clones only, not all of them. The sample lists under 95,000 clones; around 85% were seen once. The rearrangement uses TRBV27 and TRBJ1-2, with D possibly TRBD1 on 6 matching bases. The sequenced sample consisted of peripheral blood. The receptor's source is a man aged 55-75 years with acute or convalescent COVID-19. The CDR3 here is CASSPRGGGNYGYTF. As DNA, the CDR3 is TGTGCCAGCAGTCCCCGGGGAGGGGGGAACTATGGCTACACCTTC.